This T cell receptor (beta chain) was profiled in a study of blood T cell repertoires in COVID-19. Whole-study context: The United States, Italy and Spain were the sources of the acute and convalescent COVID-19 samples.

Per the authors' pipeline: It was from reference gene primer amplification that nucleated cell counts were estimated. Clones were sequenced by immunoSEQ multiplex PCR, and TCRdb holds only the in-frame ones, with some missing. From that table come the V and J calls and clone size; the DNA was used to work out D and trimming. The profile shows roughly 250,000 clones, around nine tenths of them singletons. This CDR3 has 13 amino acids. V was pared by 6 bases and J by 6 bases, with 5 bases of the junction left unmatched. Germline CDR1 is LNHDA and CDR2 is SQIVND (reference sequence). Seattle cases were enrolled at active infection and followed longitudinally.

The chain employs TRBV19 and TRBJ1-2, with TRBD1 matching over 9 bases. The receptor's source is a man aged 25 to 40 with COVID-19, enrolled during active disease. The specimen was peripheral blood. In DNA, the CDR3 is TGTGCCAGTAGCAAGACAGGGGGTAATGGCTACACCTTC. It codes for CASSKTGGNGYTF.